This is a list of T cell receptor beta chains from one sample in a study of T-cell reconstitution after alpha-beta-depleted transplantation in children. TCRdb re-called the PCR reads through MiXCR, storing one row per CDR3 protein. The repertoire includes just under 350,000 distinct CDR3 sequences, about 16% of them detected once, and around 38% sits in the top ten. This specimen consisted of PBMCs, mostly from graft donor cells, obtained 360 days after TCRalphabeta/CD19-depleted stem cell transplant. Receptors originate from a male patient under 10 years old who had a stem cell transplant for acute lymphoblastic leukemia, so the T cells may come from the graft donor. Each CDR3 is given with its conserved first and last residue. The D gene is left open where the match is weak. Rows may omit the clone size; those that give it use once, few, many or a size class.

CDR3 DNA: TGCAGGGCCCTAAGAAGGGTGAACACTGAAGCTTTCTTT
CDR3 protein: CRALRRVNTEAFF
J gene: TRBJ1-1
V gene: TRBV20-1
clone size: few
D gene: .

CDR3 DNA: TGCGCCAGCAGCCAAGATGCGGGTTTCGATGAGCAGTTCTTC
CDR3 protein: CASSQDAGFDEQFF
J gene: TRBJ2-1
V gene: TRBV4-3
clone size: .
D gene: .

CDR3 DNA: TGTGCCAGCAGCTCTGACCCTCCGGGACTAGTTGCAGATACGCAGTATTTT
CDR3 protein: CASSSDPPGLVADTQYF
J gene: TRBJ2-3
V gene: TRBV11-1
clone size: .
D gene: TRBD2

CDR3 DNA: TGTGCCAGCAGCGTAGATGTCGGGTTAGATACGCAGTATTTT
CDR3 protein: CASSVDVGLDTQYF
J gene: TRBJ2-3
V gene: TRBV9
clone size: .
D gene: .

CDR3 DNA: TGCAGTGCTAAGACTAGCGGGAGGCGGGCCTACGAGCAGTACTTC
CDR3 protein: CSAKTSGRRAYEQYF
J gene: TRBJ2-7
V gene: TRBV20-1
clone size: few
D gene: TRBD2

CDR3 DNA: TGTGCCAGCAGTGGGGGGACTAGCGGGAGGTGGTACGAGCAGTACTTC
CDR3 protein: CASSGGTSGRWYEQYF
J gene: TRBJ2-7
V gene: TRBV6-1
clone size: few
D gene: TRBD2

CDR3 DNA: TGTGCCAGCAGCTTCAGAGAGACCCAGTACTTC
CDR3 protein: CASSFRETQYF
J gene: TRBJ2-5
V gene: TRBV12-3/TRBV12-4
clone size: many
D gene: .

CDR3 DNA: TGTGCCAGCAGGAGCGGACAGGGGACGGGCACTGAAGCTTTCTTT
CDR3 protein: CASRSGQGTGTEAFF
J gene: TRBJ1-1
V gene: TRBV6-2/TRBV6-3
clone size: few
D gene: TRBD1

CDR3 DNA: TGTGCCAGTAGTATTGAAGGGCCCACAGATACGCAGTATTTT
CDR3 protein: CASSIEGPTDTQYF
J gene: TRBJ2-3
V gene: TRBV19
clone size: .
D gene: .

CDR3 DNA: TGTGCCACCAGGGGCTCGGCCGGGGAGCTGTTTTTT
CDR3 protein: CATRGSAGELFF
J gene: TRBJ2-2
V gene: TRBV24-1
clone size: once
D gene: .

CDR3 DNA: TGCGCCAGCAGCGCCAGGGGGGCCGGGGTCCGGGTGGATGAGCAGTTCTTC
CDR3 protein: CASSARGAGVRVDEQFF
J gene: TRBJ2-1
V gene: TRBV4-3
clone size: .
D gene: .

CDR3 DNA: TGTGCCAGCAGCTTAGATGAGGCCCCGCAGTATTTT
CDR3 protein: CASSLDEAPQYF
J gene: TRBJ2-3
V gene: TRBV11-3
clone size: .
D gene: .

CDR3 DNA: TGTGCCAGCTCACCACAGGTCACCCTAGCCAAAAACATTCAGTACTTC
CDR3 protein: CASSPQVTLAKNIQYF
J gene: TRBJ2-4
V gene: TRBV18
clone size: many
D gene: .

CDR3 DNA: TGTGCCAGCAGGGTTCAGGCTTACACCGGGGAGCTGTTTTTT
CDR3 protein: CASRVQAYTGELFF
J gene: TRBJ2-2
V gene: TRBV28
clone size: .
D gene: .

CDR3 DNA: TGTGCCAGTAGTAAGGCACTATGGAATGAGCAGTTCTTC
CDR3 protein: CASSKALWNEQFF
J gene: TRBJ2-1
V gene: TRBV19
clone size: .
D gene: .

CDR3 DNA: TGTGCCAGCAGCAAGAGTGGGCCCAGCACAGATACGCAGTATTTT
CDR3 protein: CASSKSGPSTDTQYF
J gene: TRBJ2-3
V gene: TRBV28
clone size: .
D gene: .

CDR3 DNA: TGTGCCAGCCGGTGGCTAGCGGGAAACGACAATGAGCAGTTCTTC
CDR3 protein: CASRWLAGNDNEQFF
J gene: TRBJ2-1
V gene: TRBV12-3/TRBV12-4
clone size: few
D gene: TRBD2

CDR3 DNA: TGCGCCAGCAGCCAAGAAGGCGGGTACAATGAGCAGTTCTTC
CDR3 protein: CASSQEGGYNEQFF
J gene: TRBJ2-1
V gene: TRBV4-3
clone size: many
D gene: .

CDR3 DNA: TGCAGTGCTAGAGGGGACAGAAGACAGCCCCAGCATTTT
CDR3 protein: CSARGDRRQPQHF
J gene: TRBJ1-5
V gene: TRBV20-1
clone size: .
D gene: TRBD1

CDR3 DNA: TGTGCCAGCAGCCAAGGGTGGGCTAGCGAGCAGTACTTC
CDR3 protein: CASSQGWASEQYF
J gene: TRBJ2-7
V gene: TRBV3-1
clone size: .
D gene: .

CDR3 DNA: TGTGCCACCAGTGATTGGGCAGGGAGGCATGAGCAGTTCTTC
CDR3 protein: CATSDWAGRHEQFF
J gene: TRBJ2-1
V gene: TRBV24-1
clone size: many
D gene: .

CDR3 DNA: TGTGCCATCAGTGAGAAGGGTAATTCACCCCTCCACTTT
CDR3 protein: CAISEKGNSPLHF
J gene: TRBJ1-6
V gene: TRBV10-3
clone size: few
D gene: .

CDR3 DNA: TGTGCCAGCAGCTCCGCTCCCCTAGGGGAGCAGTACTTC
CDR3 protein: CASSSAPLGEQYF
J gene: TRBJ2-7
V gene: TRBV7-8
clone size: .
D gene: .

CDR3 DNA: TGCGCCAGCAGTACGTGGGGAACAGGCCGCGGGACCCAGTACTTC
CDR3 protein: CASSTWGTGRGTQYF
J gene: TRBJ2-5
V gene: TRBV4-1
clone size: .
D gene: .

CDR3 DNA: TGTGCCAGCAGCTTATCCGGGGCAGTGAATCAGCCCCAGCATTTT
CDR3 protein: CASSLSGAVNQPQHF
J gene: TRBJ1-5
V gene: TRBV7-9
clone size: few
D gene: .

CDR3 DNA: TGTGCCAGCAGTTTCCTCGATTACAATGAGCAGTTCTTC
CDR3 protein: CASSFLDYNEQFF
J gene: TRBJ2-1
V gene: TRBV28
clone size: few
D gene: .

CDR3 DNA: TGTGCCAGCAGCTTAGTGGCTGGGACCGCCTACGAGCAGTACTTC
CDR3 protein: CASSLVAGTAYEQYF
J gene: TRBJ2-7
V gene: TRBV7-2
clone size: few
D gene: .

CDR3 DNA: TGTGCCACCAGCAGAGTAGCGGGAAGGGGAGAGACCCAGTACTTC
CDR3 protein: CATSRVAGRGETQYF
J gene: TRBJ2-5
V gene: TRBV15
clone size: few
D gene: TRBD2

CDR3 DNA: TGCGCCAGCAGCTTGGCGACCATCTACGAGCAGTACTTC
CDR3 protein: CASSLATIYEQYF
J gene: TRBJ2-7
V gene: TRBV5-1
clone size: many
D gene: .

CDR3 DNA: TGTGCCAGCAGCACGACTGAAAACATTCAGTACTTC
CDR3 protein: CASSTTENIQYF
J gene: TRBJ2-4
V gene: TRBV11-2
clone size: .
D gene: .

CDR3 DNA: TGTGCCAGCAGTTACTCGAAAACCGACAGGGGGGCTCCCGAGCAGTACTTC
CDR3 protein: CASSYSKTDRGAPEQYF
J gene: TRBJ2-7
V gene: TRBV6-5
clone size: .
D gene: TRBD1